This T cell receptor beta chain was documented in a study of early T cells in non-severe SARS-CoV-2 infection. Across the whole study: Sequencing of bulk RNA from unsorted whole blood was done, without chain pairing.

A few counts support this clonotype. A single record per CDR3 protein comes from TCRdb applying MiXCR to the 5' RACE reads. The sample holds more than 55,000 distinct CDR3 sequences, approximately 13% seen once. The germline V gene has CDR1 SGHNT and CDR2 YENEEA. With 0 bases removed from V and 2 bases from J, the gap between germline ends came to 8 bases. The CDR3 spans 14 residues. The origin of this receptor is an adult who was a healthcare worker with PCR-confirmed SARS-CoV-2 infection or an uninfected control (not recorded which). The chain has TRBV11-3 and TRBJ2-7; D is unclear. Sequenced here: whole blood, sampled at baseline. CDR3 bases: TGTGCCAGCAGCTTAGACGGCGGAACCTACGAGCAGTACTTC. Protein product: CASSLDGGTYEQYF.